This T cell receptor (beta chain) was profiled in a study of T-cell memory formation after mild COVID-19. Overall study context: Among the donors, TCR clusters were largely specific to each donor.

TCRdb reprocessed the 5' RACE reads via MiXCR and lists one record per CDR3 protein. In the table there are 150,000 to 200,000 distinct CDR3 sequences, roughly 14% of which are singletons. Concerning this clonotype itself: The antigen is not known.

General study results and limits: Clones that contracted from day 15 to 85 had balanced CD4/CD8; later expanders were CD4+ biased. Memory sampled before infection contained some responding clones, suggesting cross-reactive memory joined. Those CD4+ clones that contracted were mainly in CM and EM (CD8+ ones in EMRA).

Sequenced material: PBMCs or a T cell subset sorted from them (not recorded which). The clonotype was recovered from an adult woman who had mild COVID-19 (a few samples of this study predate the infection). Cell type and time point are not known.

The CDR3 DNA reads TGTGCCATCAGTGAGTCCTTGACATCTAGCGCAGATACGCAGTATTTT. It is translated as CAISESLTSSADTQYF. The chain combines TRBV10-3 with TRBJ2-3; TRBD2 might be the D (6 bases). The V end was cut by 0 bases, the J end by 4 bases, with 14 bases between. Germline CDR1 and CDR2: ENHRY and SYGVKD. The CDR3 totals 16 residues.